A selection of T cell receptor beta chains follows, all from one sample in a study of Ad26.COV2.S vaccination and SARS-CoV-2 variants. Clones were read by immunoSEQ multiplex PCR, and TCRdb kept only the in-frame ones, dropping some. The table lists about 400,000 clones, 88% of them singletons, with 3.5% to 4% in the top ten. Sequences were derived from peripheral blood, sampled in a trial of Ad26.COV2.S vaccine versus placebo. These receptors originate from a person aged 18-60 years who received the Ad26.COV2.S COVID-19 vaccine or a placebo. Each CDR3 is given with its conserved first and last residue. The D gene is left open where the match is weak. Clone size is shown for a subset of rows, as once, few, many or a class of expanded clone.

size	D	V	J	CDR3	DNA
.	TRBD1	TRBV5-4	TRBJ2-1	CASSNGQGQYNEQFF	TGTGCCAGCAGCAACGGACAGGGACAATACAATGAGCAGTTCTTC
.	.	TRBV12-3/TRBV12-4	TRBJ1-2	CASSLFQDYGYTF	TGTGCCAGCAGTTTGTTCCAGGACTATGGCTACACCTTC
few	TRBD1	TRBV30	TRBJ1-6	CAWSRDRGTSPLHF	TGTGCCTGGAGTAGAGACAGGGGGACCTCACCCCTCCACTTT
.	TRBD2	TRBV6-2/TRBV6-3	TRBJ2-7	CASSHIVGTRPTLQYF	TGTGCCAGCAGTCATATCGTTGGGACTAGACCTACACTGCAGTACTTC
.	.	TRBV9	TRBJ2-2	CASSVGRTGELFF	TGTGCCAGCAGCGTGGGTCGCACCGGGGAGCTGTTTTTT
.	.	TRBV4-3	TRBJ2-7	CASSPSTVAYEQYF	TGCGCCAGCAGCCCCTCGACGGTGGCCTACGAGCAGTACTTC
.	TRBD2	TRBV5-1	TRBJ2-1	CASSARTSPSSYNEQFF	TGCGCCAGCAGCGCCCGGACTAGCCCATCTTCCTACAATGAGCAGTTCTTC
few	.	TRBV2	TRBJ1-5	CASSEKGSGSNQPQHF	TGTGCCAGCAGTGAAAAAGGTTCAGGGAGTAATCAGCCCCAGCATTTT
.	.	TRBV7-6	TRBJ2-7	CASSPEGFGEQYF	TGTGCCAGCAGCCCGGAAGGGTTCGGCGAGCAGTACTTC
few	.	TRBV5-1	TRBJ1-5	CASSLAGFSNQPQHF	TGCGCCAGCAGCTTGGCCGGGTTTAGCAATCAGCCCCAGCATTTT
.	.	TRBV12-5	TRBJ2-7	CASGLVLGAEHYEQYF	TGTGCTAGTGGTTTGGTACTCGGGGCCGAACACTACGAGCAGTACTTC
.	.	TRBV29-1	TRBJ1-2	CSVEEAGVGYGYTF	TGCAGCGTTGAAGAGGCAGGGGTGGGCTATGGCTACACCTTC
.	TRBD2	TRBV4-1	TRBJ2-1	CASSQVSGGNEQFF	TGCGCCAGCAGCCAGGTTAGCGGGGGGAATGAGCAGTTCTTC
.	.	TRBV30	TRBJ2-7	CAWGVGDTIYQQYF	TGTGCCTGGGGAGTTGGGGACACCATTTACCAGCAGTACTTC
.	.	TRBV4-1	TRBJ1-1	CASSQGVSLNTEAFF	TGCGCCAGCAGCCAAGGGGTCAGTTTGAACACTGAAGCTTTCTTT